This T cell receptor (beta chain) was identified during a study of blood T cell repertoires in COVID-19. Study-level background: Italy, Spain and the United States were the sources of the convalescent and acute COVID-19 samples. Sample material is recorded as cDNA or gDNA derived from T cells, B-cell-depleted T cells, or PBMCs.

Original methodology: Reference gene primer amplification in the assay estimated nucleated cell counts. The table came from immunoSEQ multiplex PCR; TCRdb's copy has only in-frame clones and leaves some out. The V and J calls and clone size are taken from that table; D and trimming were inferred from the DNA. The data hold around 100,000 clones, with about 86% observed a single time. V shed 3 bases and J 1 base; nucleotides not matched to a gene: 3. This CDR3 comprises 16 residues. The germline V gene encodes CDR1 SGHTA and CDR2 FQGNSA. This clonotype was obtained from a human donor in a cohort sampled during active COVID-19. The sample comprised peripheral blood. This chain joins TRBV7-2 and TRBJ2-7; 13 positions match TRBD2. CDR3 residues: CASSLRTSGRSYEQYF. In nucleotides, the CDR3 is TGTGCCAGCAGCTTGAGGACTAGCGGGAGATCCTACGAGCAGTACTTC.